The 26 T cell receptor beta chains given below trace back to one sample, sequenced in a study of blood T cell repertoires in COVID-19. Sequencing used immunoSEQ multiplex PCR; TCRdb keeps in-frame clones, though not all of them. The data hold some 350,000 clones, with more than 75% observed a single time. Sequencing was done on a sample of PBMCs or T cells enriched from blood (not recorded which). The receptors here all came from a woman under 40 who had recovered from COVID-19.

The chain carries TRBV5-1 and TRBJ2-5; TRBD2 aligns across 8 bases. CDR3 length: 14 residues. Germline V lookup: CDR1 SGHRS, CDR2 YFSETQ. The V and J ends lost 4 bases and 3 bases, in that order; junction bases with no gene match: 5. CDR3 DNA sequence: TGCGCCAGCAGCCCCCGGGGGGGAGAAGAGACCCAGTACTTC. Translated: CASSPRGGEETQYF.

The rearrangement links TRBV24-1 to TRBJ1-1; D is undetermined. The V end was cut by 4 bases, the J end by 0 bases, with 26 bases between. CDR3 length equals 20 residues. Germline-derived CDR1 and CDR2 are KGHDR and SFDVKD. The CDR3: CATSDRVRFTFDEVNTEAFF. For the CDR3, the DNA is TGTGCCACCAGTGACCGAGTCCGGTTTACCTTCGACGAGGTGAACACTGAAGCTTTCTTT.

This clone was recorded only once. The J gene is TRBJ2-1, the V gene TRBV11-3; TRBD1 is a possible D gene (5 bases). V was cut by 1 base and J by 7 bases, with 17 bases left in between. CDR3 length: 16 amino acids. CDR1 is SGHNT, CDR2 YENEEA, per germline. The CDR3 DNA is TGTGCCAGCAGCTTAGGATACCAGGGTGATATGAATGAGCAGTTCTTC. It yields the protein CASSLGYQGDMNEQFF.

The gene calls are TRBV13 and TRBJ1-4; no clear D. Trimming stripped 3 bases from V and 5 bases from J, with 22 bases between. Germline CDR1 reads PRHDT; CDR2 reads FYEKMQ (reference sequence). The CDR3 runs 18 residues. The chain's CDR3 is CASSFAGSDAGKNEKLFF. In DNA form, the CDR3 reads TGTGCCAGCAGCTTCGCGGGGTCTGATGCGGGAAAAAATGAAAAACTGTTTTTT.

V gene TRBV5-6 combines with J gene TRBJ2-4; D not resolved. Germline assignment: CDR1 SGHDT and CDR2 YYEEEE. This CDR3 comprises 14 residues. V lost 0 bases and J lost 12, with 16 bases in between. Here the CDR3 reads CASSLAGSFRPQYF. The DNA for the CDR3 is TGTGCCAGCAGCTTGGCGGGTTCCTTCCGTCCTCAGTACTTC.

This chain links TRBV30 with TRBJ1-2, with D perhaps matching TRBD1 (5 bases). The CDR3 is 12 amino acids. V lost 8 bases and J 3 bases, leaving 13 bases between the germline ends. CDR1 GTSNPN and CDR2 SVGIG come from the germline V gene (reference sequence). CDR3 residues: CAHSRVYYGYTF. CDR3 in DNA: TGTGCCCACAGCAGGGTCTACTATGGCTACACCTTC.

This chain connects TRBV7-9 to TRBJ1-4; tentatively, D is TRBD1 (5 bases). This CDR3 comprises 17 residues. Trimming removed 0 bases at V and 8 bases at J, with 19 bases between. Germline V gene lookup returns CDR1 SEHNR and CDR2 FQNEAQ (reference sequence). The CDR3 DNA sequence: TGTGCCAGCAGCTTAGCGTGGTTGGGGGGACCAGTGGAAAAACTGTTTTTT. This encodes CASSLAWLGGPVEKLFF.

This clone was seen just once. The chain has TRBV3-1 (or the pseudogene TRBV3-2) and TRBJ1-3; a possible D gene is TRBD1 (6 bases). The CDR3 totals 14 residues. Trimming removed 4 bases at V and 4 bases at J, with 11 bases between. CDR1 is LGHDT, CDR2 YNNKEL, per germline (reference sequence). The CDR3 sequence is CASSLQGNGNTIYF. The CDR3 bases are TGTGCCAGCAGCCTTCAGGGGAACGGAAACACCATATATTTT.

The J gene is TRBJ2-7, the V gene TRBV7-2; weak D call: TRBD2 (6 bases). V lost 5 bases and J lost 6, with 14 bases in between. Germline-derived CDR1 and CDR2 are SGHTA and FQGNSA. This CDR3 contains 13 residues. CDR3 residues: CASSPGWGLEQYF. The CDR3 DNA reads as TGTGCCAGCAGCCCGGGGTGGGGACTCGAGCAGTACTTC.

This clone was found once. This chain connects TRBV28 to TRBJ1-4, with D tentatively TRBD1 (5 bases). Germline assignment: CDR1 MDHEN and CDR2 SYDVKM. The CDR3 runs to 14 residues. V lost 5 bases and J 10 bases, leaving 17 bases between the germline ends. The CDR3 DNA reads TGTGCCAGCAGTCCCCCTACGGGGGTCGGAAAACTGTTTTTT. It specifies CASSPPTGVGKLFF. Full variable domain (missing parts from reference TRBV28 and TRBJ1-4): DVKVTQSSRYLVKRTGEKVFLECVQDMDHENMFWYRQDPGLGLRLIYFSYDVKMKEKGDIPEGYSVSREKKERFSLILESASTNQTSMYLCASSPPTGVGKLFFGSGTQLSVL.

CDR3 amino acids: CASSYSISDTYSYGYTF. The CDR3 DNA reads TGTGCCAGCAGTTACTCGATATCGGACACTTACTCCTATGGCTACACCTTC. The V call is TRBV6-2 or TRBV6-3, the J call TRBJ1-2, with D perhaps TRBD1 (5 bases). CDR1 and CDR2 from the germline V gene are MNHEY and SVGEGT. V lost 0 bases and J lost 4, with 18 bases in between. This CDR3 contains 17 residues.

This clone came up a few times. V gene TRBV5-1 combines with J gene TRBJ2-2, with 11 bases fitting TRBD2. The germline V gene has CDR1 SGHRS and CDR2 YFSETQ. CDR3 length equals 16 residues. V dropped 0 bases and J dropped 7; count of bases not matched to a gene: 5. The CDR3 coding sequence is TGCGCCAGCAGCTTGGATACTAGCGGGGGCCTCGGGGAGCTGTTTTTT. Its translation is CASSLDTSGGLGELFF.

J is TRBJ1-6 and V is TRBV5-4; 8 bases agree with TRBD1. V lost 9 bases to trimming and J lost 8 bases; unmatched junction nucleotides: 7. The CDR3 length is 13 residues. From germline, CDR1 is SGHNT and CDR2 YYREEE (reference sequence). The DNA of the CDR3 is TGTGCCACCCAGGACAGGGAGTATTCACCCCTCCACTTT. It specifies CATQDREYSPLHF.

The V and J genes are TRBV27 and TRBJ2-5; D might be TRBD1 (5 bases). The CDR3 runs to 16 residues. Germline V gene lookup returns CDR1 MNHEY and CDR2 SMNVEV (reference sequence). Trimming took off 6 bases at V and 5 bases at J, with 22 bases between the two ends. The CDR3 DNA reads TGTGCCAGCAGCCCCCCAGGGAATCCCTGGTTGGAGACCCAGTACTTC. It translates to CASSPPGNPWLETQYF.

The chain has TRBV6-2 or TRBV6-3 and TRBJ2-7; weak D call: TRBD2 (6 bases). Germline V gene data show CDR1 as MNHEY and CDR2 as SVGEGT. With 5 bases removed from V and 7 bases from J, the gap between germline ends came to 21 bases. This CDR3 has 15 amino acids. The CDR3 is CASSPRDRGWGEQYF. Written as DNA, the CDR3 is TGTGCCAGCAGTCCCCGGGACCGGGGGTGGGGAGAGCAGTACTTC.

The genes are TRBV7-3 and TRBJ2-3, with TRBD1 matching 10 bases. V shed 4 bases and J 0 bases; nucleotides not matched to a gene: 1. The CDR3 consists of 15 residues. Germline V gives CDR1 SGHTA, CDR2 FQGTGA. The CDR3, as DNA: TGTGCCAGCAGCTCGGGACAGGGGAGCACAGATACGCAGTATTTT. It codes for CASSSGQGSTDTQYF.

The rearrangement links TRBV6-5 to TRBJ1-4, with no clear D. V was clipped by 7 bases and J by 5 bases, with 14 bases between them. This CDR3 is built from 14 residues. From germline, CDR1 is MNHEY and CDR2 SVGAGI. The CDR3 protein is CASTGGRVNEKLFF. Written as DNA, the CDR3 is TGTGCCAGCACCGGCGGAAGAGTCAATGAAAAACTGTTTTTT.

In this sample, this clone turned up a few times. V gene TRBV27 combines with J gene TRBJ1-3; 7 bases fit TRBD1. From germline, CDR1 is MNHEY and CDR2 SMNVEV (reference sequence). The CDR3 runs 12 residues. V shed 6 bases, J shed 10 bases, and the junction held 6 bases outside the gene matches. This CDR3 is CASSSTGQTIYF. CDR3 in DNA: TGTGCCAGCAGCTCGACAGGGCAGACCATATATTTT.

The chain is built from TRBV13 and TRBJ2-7; D unclear. The CDR3 runs to 15 residues. Trimming left V 0 bases short and J 6 bases short, with 15 bases between. Germline V gene sequence: CDR1 PRHDT, CDR2 FYEKMQ (reference sequence). CDR3 region: CASSLGVSRVLEQYF. As DNA, the CDR3 is TGTGCCAGCAGCTTAGGGGTCTCTCGGGTGCTCGAGCAGTACTTC.

The rearrangement uses TRBV5-1 and TRBJ2-1; D is perhaps TRBD2 (6 bases). Trimming took 3 bases from V and 0 from J, leaving 13 bases between them. The CDR3 contains 16 residues. From germline, CDR1 is SGHRS and CDR2 YFSETQ. In nucleotides, the CDR3 is TGCGCCAGCAGCTATACTACTAGCCTCTCCTACAATGAGCAGTTCTTC. The encoded protein is CASSYTTSLSYNEQFF.

The chain employs TRBV7-2 and TRBJ1-2, with D possibly being TRBD1 (6 bases). There are 17 residues in the CDR3. Trimming removed 1 base at V and 7 bases at J, with 22 bases between. The germline V gene encodes CDR1 SGHTA and CDR2 FQGNSA. The CDR3 loop is CASSLGGRGGAERGYTF. Written as DNA, the CDR3 is TGTGCCAGCAGCTTAGGGGGGAGAGGGGGAGCTGAACGTGGCTACACCTTC. The variable domain in full, completed from reference TRBV7-2 and TRBJ1-2, reads GAGVSQSPSNKVTEKGKDVELRCDPISGHTALYWYRQSLGQGLEFLIYFQGNSAPDKSGLPSDRFSAERTGGSVSTLTIQRTQQEDSAVYLCASSLGGRGGAERGYTFGSGTRLTVV.

This clone was picked up a small number of times. This rearrangement joins TRBV2 to TRBJ1-1; 9 nucleotides align to TRBD1. In germline, CDR1 is SNHLY, CDR2 FYNNEI. J gave up 1 base and V 1 base, and 4 bases lay outside the gene matches. The length of the CDR3 is 16 residues. The CDR3: CASSEERQGGNTEAFF. The CDR3 nucleotides are TGTGCCAGCAGTGAAGAGCGACAGGGGGGGAACACTGAAGCTTTCTTT.

The rearrangement links TRBV4-2 to TRBJ1-2; 9 nucleotides align to TRBD1. The length of the CDR3 is 17 residues. The germline CDR1 and CDR2 sequences are LGHNA and YNFKEQ. J gave up 5 bases and V 0 bases, and 10 bases lay outside the gene matches. CDR3 coding DNA: TGTGCCAGCAGCCAAGATCTGTCGGGACAGGGTGGATATGGCTACACCTTC. Translating it yields CASSQDLSGQGGYGYTF.

The V and J genes are TRBV2 and TRBJ1-6, with TRBD1 matching over 7 bases. The V gene's germline CDR1 is SNHLY and CDR2 FYNNEI. The CDR3 has 14 residues. The V and J ends lost 5 bases and 10 bases, in that order; junction bases with no gene match: 8. CDR3 residues: CASSRTGLNSPLHF. CDR3 sequence (DNA): TGTGCCAGCAGTCGGACAGGTCTGAACTCACCCCTCCACTTT.

The J gene is TRBJ1-1, the V gene TRBV7-9, with D perhaps matching TRBD1 (5 bases). With 1 base removed from V and 4 bases from J, the gap between germline ends came to 7 bases. The CDR3 is made up of 13 amino acids. Germline-derived CDR1 and CDR2 are SEHNR and FQNEAQ (reference sequence). The CDR3 reads CASSLEGPTEAFF. The CDR3 DNA is TGTGCCAGCAGCTTAGAGGGGCCCACTGAAGCTTTCTTT. Based on the CDR3 plus reference TRBV7-9 and TRBJ1-1, the full variable domain is DTGVSQNPRHKITKRGQNVTFRCDPISEHNRLYWYRQTLGQGPEFLTYFQNEAQLEKSRLLSDRFSAERPKGSFSTLEIQRTEQGDSAMYLCASSLEGPTEAFFGQGTRLTVV.

This sequence joins TRBV7-9 and TRBJ1-4; no definite D call. Looked up from germline, CDR1 is SEHNR and CDR2 is FQNEAQ (reference sequence). The CDR3 consists of 13 residues. V gave up 1 base and J gave up 12 bases, with 12 bases separating them. CDR3 loop: CASSLGRGRELFF. CDR3 nucleotides: TGTGCCAGCAGCTTAGGACGAGGCCGTGAACTGTTTTTT.